The sequence of this T cell receptor beta chain was determined in a study of blood T cell repertoires in COVID-19. Using immunoSEQ multiplex PCR, the repertoire was profiled, and TCRdb retains in-frame clones only, with some absent. The sample holds roughly 300,000 clones, 70% to 90% seen once. The CDR3 has 13 amino acids. The germline V and J ends were trimmed by 3 bases and 4 bases, with 9 bases remaining between them. Germline V gene sequence: CDR1 MDHEN, CDR2 SYDVKM. The sample consisted of peripheral blood. This receptor was taken from a man aged 18 to 30 with active or convalescent COVID-19. This sequence joins TRBV28 and TRBJ1-2; D remains unclear. The CDR3 spells CASSFITGYGYTF. Here the CDR3 DNA reads TGTGCCAGCAGTTTCATAACCGGCTATGGCTACACCTTC.